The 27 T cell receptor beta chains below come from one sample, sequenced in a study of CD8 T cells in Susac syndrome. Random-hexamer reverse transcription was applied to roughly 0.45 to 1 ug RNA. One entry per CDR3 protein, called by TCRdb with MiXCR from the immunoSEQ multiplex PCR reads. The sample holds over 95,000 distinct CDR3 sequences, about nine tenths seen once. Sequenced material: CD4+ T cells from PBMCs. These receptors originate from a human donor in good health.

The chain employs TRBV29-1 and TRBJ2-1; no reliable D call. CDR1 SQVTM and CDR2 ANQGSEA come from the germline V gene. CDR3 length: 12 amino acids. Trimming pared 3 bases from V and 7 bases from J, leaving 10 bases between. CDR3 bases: TGCAGCGTTGATGGCAGTGAAAATGAGCAGTTCTTC. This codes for CSVDGSENEQFF.

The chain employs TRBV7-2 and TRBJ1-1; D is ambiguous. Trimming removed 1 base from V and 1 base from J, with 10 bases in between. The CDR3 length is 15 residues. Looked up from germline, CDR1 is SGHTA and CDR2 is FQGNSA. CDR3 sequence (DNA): TGTGCCAGCAGCTTAGTATTGTCGAGGAACACTGAAGCTTTCTTT. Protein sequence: CASSLVLSRNTEAFF.

The CDR3 loop reads CASSLRGIGQPQHF. DNA of the CDR3: TGTGCCAGCAGCCTCAGGGGCATTGGACAGCCCCAGCATTTT. This chain connects TRBV7-2 to TRBJ1-5, with D possibly being TRBD1 (6 bases). The germline V gene encodes CDR1 SGHTA and CDR2 FQGNSA. The CDR3 is made up of 14 amino acids. Trimming removed 5 bases at V and 7 bases at J, with 15 bases between.

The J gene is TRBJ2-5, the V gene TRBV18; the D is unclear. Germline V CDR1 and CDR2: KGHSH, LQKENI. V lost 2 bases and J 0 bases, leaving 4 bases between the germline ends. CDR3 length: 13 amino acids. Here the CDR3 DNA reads TGTGCCAGCTCACCAGTGTACCAAGAGACCCAGTACTTC. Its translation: CASSPVYQETQYF.

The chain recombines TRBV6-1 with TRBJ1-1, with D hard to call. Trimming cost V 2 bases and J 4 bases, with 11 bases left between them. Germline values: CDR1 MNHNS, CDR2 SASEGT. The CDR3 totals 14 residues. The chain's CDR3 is CASSETDSGTEAFF. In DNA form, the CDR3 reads TGTGCCAGCAGTGAAACGGACTCGGGCACTGAAGCTTTCTTT.

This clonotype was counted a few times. The CDR3 sequence: CAISPGPLQLGEQYF. DNA for the CDR3: TGTGCCATCAGCCCCGGGCCGCTTCAGCTGGGGGAGCAGTACTTC. This chain joins TRBV10-3 and TRBJ2-7, with D uncertain. The CDR3 extends over 15 amino acids. Germline CDR1 ENHRY, CDR2 SYGVKD. Trimming left V 6 bases short and J 7 bases short, with 22 bases between.

The CDR3 loop is CASSLLWTGWAGANVLTF. Written as DNA, the CDR3 is TGTGCCAGCAGCTTACTCTGGACAGGGTGGGCAGGGGCCAACGTCCTGACTTTC. The V and J genes are TRBV7-2 and TRBJ2-6; 8 bases align to TRBD1. The CDR3 loop spans 18 amino acids. The V and J ends lost 2 bases and 4 bases, in that order; junction bases with no gene match: 10. CDR1 and CDR2 from the germline V gene are SGHTA and FQGNSA. Combining the CDR3 with reference TRBV7-2 and TRBJ2-6 gives the whole variable domain GAGVSQSPSNKVTEKGKDVELRCDPISGHTALYWYRQSLGQGLEFLIYFQGNSAPDKSGLPSDRFSAERTGGSVSTLTIQRTQQEDSAVYLCASSLLWTGWAGANVLTFGAGSRLTVL.

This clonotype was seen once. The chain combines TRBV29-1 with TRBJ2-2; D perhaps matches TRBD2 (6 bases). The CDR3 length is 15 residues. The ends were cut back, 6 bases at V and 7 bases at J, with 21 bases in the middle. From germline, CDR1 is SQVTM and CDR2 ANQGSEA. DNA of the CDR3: TGCAGCGTGCTCGCGGGGCGGGATCGGGGCGGGGAGCTGTTTTTT. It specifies CSVLAGRDRGGELFF.

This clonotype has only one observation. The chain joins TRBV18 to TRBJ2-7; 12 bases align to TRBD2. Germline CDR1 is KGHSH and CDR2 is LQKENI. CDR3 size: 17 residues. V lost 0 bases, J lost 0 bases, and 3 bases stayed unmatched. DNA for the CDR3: TGTGCCAGCTCACCACCGATGGGACTAGCGGGCTCCTACGAGCAGTACTTC. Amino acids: CASSPPMGLAGSYEQYF. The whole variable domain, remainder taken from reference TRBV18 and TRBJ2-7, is NAGVMQNPRHLVRRRGQEARLRCSPMKGHSHVYWYRQLPEEGLKFMVYLQKENIIDESGMPKERFSAEFPKEGPSILRIQQVVRGDSAAYFCASSPPMGLAGSYEQYFGPGTRLTVT.

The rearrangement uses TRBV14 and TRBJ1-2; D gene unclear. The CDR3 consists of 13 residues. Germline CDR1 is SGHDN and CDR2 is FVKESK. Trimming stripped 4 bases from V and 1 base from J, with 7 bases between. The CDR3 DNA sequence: TGTGCCAGCAGCCCGGCCGGTAACTATGGCTACACCTTC. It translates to CASSPAGNYGYTF.

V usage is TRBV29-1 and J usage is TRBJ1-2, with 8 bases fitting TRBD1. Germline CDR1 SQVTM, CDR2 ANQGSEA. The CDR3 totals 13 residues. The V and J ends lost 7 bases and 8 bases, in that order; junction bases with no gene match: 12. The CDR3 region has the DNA TGCAGCGCCTCAGGACAGGGTCCGCGGGGCTACACCTTC. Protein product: CSASGQGPRGYTF. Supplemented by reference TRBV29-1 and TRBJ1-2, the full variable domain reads SAVISQKPSRDICQRGTSLTIQCQVDSQVTMMFWYRQQPGQSLTLIATANQGSEATYESGFVIDKFPISRPNLTFSTLTVSNMSPEDSSIYLCSASGQGPRGYTFGSGTRLTVV.

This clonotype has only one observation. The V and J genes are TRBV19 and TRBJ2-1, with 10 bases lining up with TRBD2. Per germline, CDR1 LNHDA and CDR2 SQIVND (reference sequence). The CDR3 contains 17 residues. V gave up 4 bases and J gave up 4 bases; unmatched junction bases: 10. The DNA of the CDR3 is TGTGCCAGTAGTACCCCTAGCGGGGGCGCAAATTACAATGAGCAGTTCTTC. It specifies CASSTPSGGANYNEQFF.

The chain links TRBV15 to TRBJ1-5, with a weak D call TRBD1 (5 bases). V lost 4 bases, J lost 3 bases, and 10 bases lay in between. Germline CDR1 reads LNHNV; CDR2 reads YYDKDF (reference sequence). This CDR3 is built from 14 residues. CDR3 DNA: TGTGCCACCAGCATACTGGGGGACAATCAGCCCCAGCATTTT. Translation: CATSILGDNQPQHF.

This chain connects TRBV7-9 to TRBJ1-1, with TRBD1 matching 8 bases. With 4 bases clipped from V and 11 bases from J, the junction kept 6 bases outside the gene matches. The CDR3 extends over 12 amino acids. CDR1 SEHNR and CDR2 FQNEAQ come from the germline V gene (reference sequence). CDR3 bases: TGTGCCAGCAGCTCAGGCGACAGGGGTGCTTTCTTT. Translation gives CASSSGDRGAFF. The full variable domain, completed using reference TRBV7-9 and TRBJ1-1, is DTGVSQNPRHKITKRGQNVTFRCDPISEHNRLYWYRQTLGQGPEFLTYFQNEAQLEKSRLLSDRFSAERPKGSFSTLEIQRTEQGDSAMYLCASSSGDRGAFFGQGTRLTVV.

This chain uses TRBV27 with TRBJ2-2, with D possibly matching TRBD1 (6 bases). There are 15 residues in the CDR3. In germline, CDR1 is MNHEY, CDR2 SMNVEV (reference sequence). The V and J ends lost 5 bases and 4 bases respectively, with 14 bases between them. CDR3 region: CASSQGSAFTGELFF. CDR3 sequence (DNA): TGTGCCAGCAGTCAGGGGAGCGCTTTCACCGGGGAGCTGTTTTTT.

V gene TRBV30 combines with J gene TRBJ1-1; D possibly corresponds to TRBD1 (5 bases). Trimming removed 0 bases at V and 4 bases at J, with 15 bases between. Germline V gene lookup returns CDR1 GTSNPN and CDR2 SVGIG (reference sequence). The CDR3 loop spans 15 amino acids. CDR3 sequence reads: CAWSVEKGSRTEAFF. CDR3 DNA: TGTGCCTGGAGTGTAGAAAAGGGGAGCCGCACTGAAGCTTTCTTT.

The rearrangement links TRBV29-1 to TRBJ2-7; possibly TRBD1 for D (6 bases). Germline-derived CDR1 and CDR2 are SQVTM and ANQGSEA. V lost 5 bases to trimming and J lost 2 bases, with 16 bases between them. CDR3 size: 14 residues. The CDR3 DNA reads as TGCAGCGTTATTCCGGGACACAGGACCTACGAGCAGTACTTC. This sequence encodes CSVIPGHRTYEQYF.

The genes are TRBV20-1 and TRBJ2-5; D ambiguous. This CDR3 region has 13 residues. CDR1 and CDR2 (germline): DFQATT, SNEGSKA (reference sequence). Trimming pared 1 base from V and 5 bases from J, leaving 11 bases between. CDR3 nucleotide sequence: TGCAGTGCTAGAGTCCCCCTTGTGGAGACCCAGTACTTC. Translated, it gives CSARVPLVETQYF.

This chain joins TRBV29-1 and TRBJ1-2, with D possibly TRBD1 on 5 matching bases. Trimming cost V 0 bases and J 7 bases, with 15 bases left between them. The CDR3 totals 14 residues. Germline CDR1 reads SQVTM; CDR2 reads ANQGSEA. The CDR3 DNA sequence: TGCAGCGTTGAAGAGCCGGGACTTTATCGTGGCTACACCTTC. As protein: CSVEEPGLYRGYTF. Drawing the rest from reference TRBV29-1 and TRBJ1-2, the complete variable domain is SAVISQKPSRDICQRGTSLTIQCQVDSQVTMMFWYRQQPGQSLTLIATANQGSEATYESGFVIDKFPISRPNLTFSTLTVSNMSPEDSSIYLCSVEEPGLYRGYTFGSGTRLTVV.

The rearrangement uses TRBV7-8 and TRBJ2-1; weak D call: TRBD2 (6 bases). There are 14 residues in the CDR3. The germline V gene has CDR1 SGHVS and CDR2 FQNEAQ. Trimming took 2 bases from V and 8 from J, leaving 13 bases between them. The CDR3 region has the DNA TGTGCCAGCAGCTTAACGGGAGAATCAGATGAGCAGTTCTTC. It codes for CASSLTGESDEQFF.

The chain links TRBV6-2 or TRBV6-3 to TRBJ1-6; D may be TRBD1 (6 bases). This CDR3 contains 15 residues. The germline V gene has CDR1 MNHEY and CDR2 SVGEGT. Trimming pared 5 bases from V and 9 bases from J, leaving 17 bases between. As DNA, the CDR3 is TGTGCCAGCAGTACGGACAGTTCATCGCCTTCACCCCTCCACTTT. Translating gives CASSTDSSSPSPLHF.

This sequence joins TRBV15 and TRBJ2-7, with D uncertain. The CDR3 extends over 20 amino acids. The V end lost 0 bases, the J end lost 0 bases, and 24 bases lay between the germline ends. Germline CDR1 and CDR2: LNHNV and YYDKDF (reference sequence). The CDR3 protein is CATSRELGSGLGQSSYEQYF. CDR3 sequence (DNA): TGTGCCACCAGCAGAGAACTGGGTTCAGGCCTAGGCCAAAGCTCCTACGAGCAGTACTTC. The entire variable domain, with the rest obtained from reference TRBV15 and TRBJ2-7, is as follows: DAMVIQNPRYQVTQFGKPVTLSCSQTLNHNVMYWYQQKSSQAPKLLFHYYDKDFNNEADTPDNFQSRRPNTSFCFLDIRSPGLGDTAMYLCATSRELGSGLGQSSYEQYFGPGTRLTVT.

The CDR3 coding sequence is TGTGCCAGTAGTATCTCGGGGTTATCCTACAATGAGCAGTTCTTC. This translates into CASSISGLSYNEQFF. The gene calls are TRBV19 and TRBJ2-1; D possibly corresponds to TRBD2 (5 bases). The CDR3 extends over 15 amino acids. The germline CDR1 and CDR2 sequences are LNHDA and SQIVND (reference sequence). V shed 3 bases and J shed 1 base, with 10 bases lying between them.

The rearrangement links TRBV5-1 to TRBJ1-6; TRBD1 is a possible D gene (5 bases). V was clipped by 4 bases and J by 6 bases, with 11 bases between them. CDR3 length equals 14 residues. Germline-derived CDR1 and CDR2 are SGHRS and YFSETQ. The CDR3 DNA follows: TGCGCCAGCAGCGAGACAGCCTTTAATTCACCCCTCCACTTT. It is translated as CASSETAFNSPLHF.

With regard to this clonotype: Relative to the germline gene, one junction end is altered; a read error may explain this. The CDR3 region is CATSRDRKALSRF. The CDR3 DNA follows: TGTGCCACCAGCAGAGATCGAAAAGCCCTTTCCCGCTTC. The V call is TRBV15, the J call TRBJ1-2; D is unclear. CDR1 LNHNV and CDR2 YYDKDF come from the germline V gene (reference sequence). The CDR3 totals 13 residues. Together with reference TRBV15 and TRBJ1-2, the CDR3 gives the full variable domain: DAMVIQNPRYQVTQFGKPVTLSCSQTLNHNVMYWYQQKSSQAPKLLFHYYDKDFNNEADTPDNFQSRRPNTSFCFLDIRSPGLGDTAMYLCATSRDRKALSRFGSGTRLTVV.

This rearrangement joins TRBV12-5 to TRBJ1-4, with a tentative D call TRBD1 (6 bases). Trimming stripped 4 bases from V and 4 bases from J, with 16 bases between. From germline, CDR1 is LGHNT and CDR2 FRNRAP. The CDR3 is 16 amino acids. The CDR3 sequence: CASGSVRDILNEKLFF. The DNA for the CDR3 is TGTGCTAGTGGTTCTGTGCGGGACATACTTAATGAAAAACTGTTTTTT.

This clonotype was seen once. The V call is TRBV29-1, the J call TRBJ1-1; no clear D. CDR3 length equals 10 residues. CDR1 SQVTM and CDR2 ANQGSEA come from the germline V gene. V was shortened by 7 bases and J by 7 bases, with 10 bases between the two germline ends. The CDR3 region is CSGLNIEAFF. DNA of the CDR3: TGCAGCGGCCTAAATATTGAAGCTTTCTTT.